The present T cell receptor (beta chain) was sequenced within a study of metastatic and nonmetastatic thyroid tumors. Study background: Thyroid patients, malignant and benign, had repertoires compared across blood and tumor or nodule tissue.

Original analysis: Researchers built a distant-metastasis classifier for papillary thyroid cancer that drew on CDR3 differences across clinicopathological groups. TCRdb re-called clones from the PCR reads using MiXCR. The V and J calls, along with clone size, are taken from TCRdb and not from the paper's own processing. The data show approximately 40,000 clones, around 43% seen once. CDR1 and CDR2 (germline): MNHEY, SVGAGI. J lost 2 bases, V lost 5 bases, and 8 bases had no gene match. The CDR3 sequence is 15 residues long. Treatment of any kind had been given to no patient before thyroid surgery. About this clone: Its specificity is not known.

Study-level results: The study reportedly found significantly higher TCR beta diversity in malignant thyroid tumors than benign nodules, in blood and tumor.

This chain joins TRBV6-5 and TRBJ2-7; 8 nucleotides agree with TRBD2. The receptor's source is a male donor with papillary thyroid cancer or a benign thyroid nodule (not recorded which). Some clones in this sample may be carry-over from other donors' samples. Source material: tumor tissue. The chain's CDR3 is CASSIEAGDPYEQYF. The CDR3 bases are TGTGCCAGCAGTATCGAAGCGGGAGACCCCTACGAGCAGTACTTC.